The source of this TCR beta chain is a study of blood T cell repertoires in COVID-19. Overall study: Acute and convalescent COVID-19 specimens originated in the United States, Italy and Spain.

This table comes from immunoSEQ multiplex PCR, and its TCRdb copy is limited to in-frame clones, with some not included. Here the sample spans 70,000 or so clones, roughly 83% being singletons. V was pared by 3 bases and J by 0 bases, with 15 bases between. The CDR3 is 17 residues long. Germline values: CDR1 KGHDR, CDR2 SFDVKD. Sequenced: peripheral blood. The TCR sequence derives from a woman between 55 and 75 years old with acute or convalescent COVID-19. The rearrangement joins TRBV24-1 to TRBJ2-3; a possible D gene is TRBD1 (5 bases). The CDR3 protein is CATSDRRDLRSTDTQYF. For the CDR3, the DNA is TGTGCCACCAGTGATCGCAGGGATCTGCGGAGCACAGATACGCAGTATTTT.